The present entry profiles one T cell receptor beta chain with its context. Antigen: not known. The data originate from a study of T cells in Graves' hyperthyroidism and ophthalmopathy. Study background: Peripheral blood was acquired at first diagnosis, ahead of any therapy whatsoever.

Germline V gene sequence: CDR1 MNHEY, CDR2 SMNVEV (reference sequence). The length of the CDR3 is 15 residues. The V end lost 3 bases, the J end lost 10 bases, and 16 bases lay between the germline ends. Broader study findings: Before onset, by a median of approximately 6.2 months, the model predicted ophthalmopathy.

PBMCs were obtained from approximately 10 ml fresh peripheral blood. Amplified TCR beta CDR3 regions derived from RNA transcripts. TCR CDR3 regions were first amplified by RT-PCR with HTBI primers. A single record per CDR3 protein comes from TCRdb applying MiXCR to the multiplex PCR reads. This sample has hundreds of thousands of distinct CDR3 sequences, with about 20% found just once. The TCR was taken from a man aged 35-49 years with Graves' ophthalmopathy. Material: blood. J is TRBJ1-6 and V is TRBV27; perhaps TRBD1 as D (6 bases). This CDR3 reads CASSLRGTGRSPLHF. In DNA, the CDR3 is TGTGCCAGCAGTTTGCGGGGAACAGGGAGGTCACCCCTCCACTTT.